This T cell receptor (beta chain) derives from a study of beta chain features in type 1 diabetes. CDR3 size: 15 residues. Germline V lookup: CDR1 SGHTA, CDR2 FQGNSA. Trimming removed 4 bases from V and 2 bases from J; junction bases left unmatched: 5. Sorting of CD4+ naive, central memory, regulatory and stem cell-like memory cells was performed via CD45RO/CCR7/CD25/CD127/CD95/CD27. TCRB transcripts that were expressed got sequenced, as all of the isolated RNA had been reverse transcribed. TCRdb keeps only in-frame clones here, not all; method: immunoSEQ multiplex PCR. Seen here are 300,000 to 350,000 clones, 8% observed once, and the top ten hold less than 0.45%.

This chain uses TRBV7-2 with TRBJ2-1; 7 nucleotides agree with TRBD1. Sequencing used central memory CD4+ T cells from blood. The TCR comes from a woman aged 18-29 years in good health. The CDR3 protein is CASSSRQGPYNEQFF. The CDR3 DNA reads TGTGCCAGCAGCTCTAGACAGGGACCCTACAATGAGCAGTTCTTC. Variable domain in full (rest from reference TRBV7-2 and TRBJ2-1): GAGVSQSPSNKVTEKGKDVELRCDPISGHTALYWYRQSLGQGLEFLIYFQGNSAPDKSGLPSDRFSAERTGGSVSTLTIQRTQQEDSAVYLCASSSRQGPYNEQFFGPGTRLTVL.